The T cell receptor beta chain under discussion was sequenced for a study of blood T cells in healthy people across ages. Study results and limitations: It was held that diversity estimates obtained from one million T cells represented underestimates.

The use of a sample-barcoded 5' primer and a J-beta primer mix characterized a second PCR of roughly 6 to 12 cycles. Via MiXCR, TCRdb re-called the 5' RACE reads, giving one row per CDR3 protein. The sample yields around 1,800,000 distinct CDR3 sequences, 30% to 40% seen once. With regard to this clonotype: The antigen remains undetermined.

Russia was home to the donors, healthy Caucasian individuals aged roughly 6 to 100. Sequenced input: blood. The sequence was collected from a human donor in good health.

CDR3 sequence reads: CASSVAGLLTDTQYF. Written as DNA, the CDR3 is TGTGCCAGCAGCGTCGCGGGACTACTCACAGATACGCAGTATTTT. The chain links TRBV7-9 to TRBJ2-3; 7 bases map to TRBD2. Looked up from germline, CDR1 is SEHNR and CDR2 is FQNEAQ (reference sequence). The V segment lost 5 bases and the J segment 2 bases; nucleotides outside the gene matches: 7. This CDR3 contains 15 residues.